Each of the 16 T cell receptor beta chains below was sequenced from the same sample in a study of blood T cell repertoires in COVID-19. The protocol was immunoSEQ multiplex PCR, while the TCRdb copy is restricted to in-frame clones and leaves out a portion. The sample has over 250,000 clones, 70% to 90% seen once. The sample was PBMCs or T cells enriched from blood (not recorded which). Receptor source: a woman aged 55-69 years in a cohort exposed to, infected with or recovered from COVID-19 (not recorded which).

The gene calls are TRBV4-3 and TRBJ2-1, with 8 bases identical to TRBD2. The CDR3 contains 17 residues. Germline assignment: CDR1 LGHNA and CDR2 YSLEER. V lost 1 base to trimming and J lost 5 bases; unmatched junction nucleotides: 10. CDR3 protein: CASSQGAAGASHNEQFF. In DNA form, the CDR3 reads TGCGCCAGCAGCCAAGGGGCAGCGGGAGCCTCTCACAATGAGCAGTTCTTC.

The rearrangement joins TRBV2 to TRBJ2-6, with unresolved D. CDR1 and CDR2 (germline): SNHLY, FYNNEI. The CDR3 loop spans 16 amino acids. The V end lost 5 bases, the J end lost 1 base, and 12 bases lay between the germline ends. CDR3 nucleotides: TGTGCCAGCAGTTTGGCAGTATTGTCTGGGGCCAACGTCCTGACTTTC. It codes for CASSLAVLSGANVLTF.

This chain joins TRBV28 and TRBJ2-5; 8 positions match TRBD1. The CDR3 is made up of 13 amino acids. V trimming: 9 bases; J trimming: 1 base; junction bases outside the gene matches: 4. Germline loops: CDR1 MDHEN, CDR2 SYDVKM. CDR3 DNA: TGTGCCAGTCTTGGACAGGGCCAAGAGACCCAGTACTTC. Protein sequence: CASLGQGQETQYF.

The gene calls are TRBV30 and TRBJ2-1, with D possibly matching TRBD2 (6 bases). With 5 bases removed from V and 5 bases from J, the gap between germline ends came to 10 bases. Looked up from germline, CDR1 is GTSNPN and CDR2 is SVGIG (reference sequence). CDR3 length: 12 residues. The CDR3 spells CAWGRGDNEQFF. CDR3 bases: TGTGCCTGGGGGCGGGGAGACAATGAGCAGTTCTTC.

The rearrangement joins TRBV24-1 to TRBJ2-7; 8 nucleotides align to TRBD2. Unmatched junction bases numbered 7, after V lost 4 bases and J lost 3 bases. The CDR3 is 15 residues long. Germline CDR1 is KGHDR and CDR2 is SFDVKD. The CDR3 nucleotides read TGTGCCACCAGTGACAAGACTAGCGCCTTCTACGAGCAGTACTTC. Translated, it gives CATSDKTSAFYEQYF.

This chain's CDR3 is CASSYSIREGFYEQYF. The CDR3 DNA reads as TGTGCCAGCAGTTACTCGATCAGGGAAGGCTTCTACGAGCAGTACTTC. The chain links TRBV6-5 to TRBJ2-7; D might be TRBD1 (5 bases). The CDR3 covers 16 residues. The ends were cut back, 0 bases at V and 3 bases at J, with 15 bases in the middle. The germline V gene encodes CDR1 MNHEY and CDR2 SVGAGI.

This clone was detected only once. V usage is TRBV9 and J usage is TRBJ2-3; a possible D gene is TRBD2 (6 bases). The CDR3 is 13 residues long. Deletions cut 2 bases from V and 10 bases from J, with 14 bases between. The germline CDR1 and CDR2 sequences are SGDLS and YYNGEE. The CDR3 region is CASSVAGGVAQYF. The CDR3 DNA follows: TGTGCCAGCAGCGTGGCAGGAGGGGTGGCGCAGTATTTT.

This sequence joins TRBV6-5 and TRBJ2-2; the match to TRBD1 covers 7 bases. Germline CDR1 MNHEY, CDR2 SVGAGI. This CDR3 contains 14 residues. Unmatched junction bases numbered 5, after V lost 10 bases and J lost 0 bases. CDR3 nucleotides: TGTGCCACAGCTGGACAGGCGAACACCGGGGAGCTGTTTTTT. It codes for CATAGQANTGELFF.

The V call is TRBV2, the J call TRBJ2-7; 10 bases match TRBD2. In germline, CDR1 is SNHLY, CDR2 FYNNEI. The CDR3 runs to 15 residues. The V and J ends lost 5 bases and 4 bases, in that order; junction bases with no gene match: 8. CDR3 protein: CASSCASGSTYEQYF. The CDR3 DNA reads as TGTGCCAGCAGTTGCGCTAGCGGGAGCACGTACGAGCAGTACTTC.

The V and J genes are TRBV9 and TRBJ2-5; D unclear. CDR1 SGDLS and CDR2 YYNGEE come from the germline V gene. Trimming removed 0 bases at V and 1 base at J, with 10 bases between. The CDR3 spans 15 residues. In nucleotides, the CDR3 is TGTGCCAGCAGCGTAGCTTCCAGATCCCAAGAGACCCAGTACTTC. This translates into CASSVASRSQETQYF.

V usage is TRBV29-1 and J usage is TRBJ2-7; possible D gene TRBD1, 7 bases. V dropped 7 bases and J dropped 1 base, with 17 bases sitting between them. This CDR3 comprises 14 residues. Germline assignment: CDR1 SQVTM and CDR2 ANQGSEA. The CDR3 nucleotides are TGCAGCGCCTCCAAACAGGGGAGGTCCTACGAGCAGTACTTC. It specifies CSASKQGRSYEQYF.

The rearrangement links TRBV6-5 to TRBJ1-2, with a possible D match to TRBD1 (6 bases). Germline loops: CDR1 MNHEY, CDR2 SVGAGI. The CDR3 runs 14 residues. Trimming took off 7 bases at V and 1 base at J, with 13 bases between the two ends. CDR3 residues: CASTSAGDNYGYTF. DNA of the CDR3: TGTGCCAGCACATCTGCAGGGGATAACTATGGCTACACCTTC.

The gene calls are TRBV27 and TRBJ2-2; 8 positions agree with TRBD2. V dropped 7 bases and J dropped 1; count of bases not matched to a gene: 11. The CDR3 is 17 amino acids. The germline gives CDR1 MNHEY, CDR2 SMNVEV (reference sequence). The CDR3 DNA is TGTGCCAGCAAGGCCGGGAGGGCCCGATGGAACACCGGGGAGCTGTTTTTT. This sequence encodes CASKAGRARWNTGELFF.

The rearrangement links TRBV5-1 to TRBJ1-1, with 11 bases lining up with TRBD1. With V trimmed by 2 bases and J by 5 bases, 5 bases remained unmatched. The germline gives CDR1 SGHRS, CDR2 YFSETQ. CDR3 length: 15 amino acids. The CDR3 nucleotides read TGCGCCAGCAGCTTCCCCGGGACAGGGGGTACTGAAGCTTTCTTT. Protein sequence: CASSFPGTGGTEAFF.

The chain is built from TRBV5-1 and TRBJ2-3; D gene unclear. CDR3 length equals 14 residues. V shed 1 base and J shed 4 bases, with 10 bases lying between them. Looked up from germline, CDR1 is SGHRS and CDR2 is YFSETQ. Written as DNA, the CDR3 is TGCGCCAGCAGCTTGTACTCCGAGGCAGATACGCAGTATTTT. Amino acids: CASSLYSEADTQYF.

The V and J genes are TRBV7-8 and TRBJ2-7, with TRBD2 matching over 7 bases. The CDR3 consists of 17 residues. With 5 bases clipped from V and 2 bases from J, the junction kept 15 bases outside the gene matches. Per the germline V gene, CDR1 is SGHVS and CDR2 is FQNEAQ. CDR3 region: CASSLYRGGDGTYEQYF. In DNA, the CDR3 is TGTGCCAGCAGCCTCTACCGGGGAGGGGACGGTACCTACGAGCAGTACTTC.